The clone carrying this T cell receptor (beta chain) was recorded at least ten times. The data belong to a study of breast tumors, draining lymph nodes, adjacent tissues. TCRdb used MiXCR to reprocess the multiplex PCR reads, holding one entry per CDR3 protein. The sample consists of more than 20,000 distinct CDR3 sequences, roughly 21% of them appearing once. CDR3 length: 15 amino acids. Germline lookup yields CDR1 SNHLY and CDR2 FYNNEI. V was cut by 7 bases and J by 0 bases, with 15 bases left in between. This clonotype was sampled from a female donor with breast cancer. Some clones in this sample may be carry-over from other donors' samples. This chain connects TRBV2 to TRBJ1-2, with D hard to call. The source material was breast tumor tissue. CDR3 protein: CASTTDRASNYGYTF. The DNA of the CDR3 is TGTGCCAGCACTACGGACCGAGCGTCTAACTATGGCTACACCTTC.